This T cell receptor beta chain stems from a study of long-term antiretroviral therapy in people with HIV. Study-wide results and caveats: Those clones which expanded before ART made up the dominant part of the repertoire at all time points. Post-ART, diversity grew, though it stayed under transplant donor control levels.

With survey level as its setting, the immunoSEQ assay was v3.0. 40,000-50,000 T-cell genomes per sample were the sequencing target. Here immunoSEQ multiplex PCR was the method, and the copy in TCRdb shows in-frame clones only, minus some. Of around 33,000 clones detected, approximately 85% appear once; the ten largest clones hold around 14%. Worth noting for this clone: Its antigen is still unknown.

J was trimmed by 2 bases and V by 6 bases; bases with no gene match: 4. CDR3 size: 14 residues. Germline CDR1 KGHSH, CDR2 LQKENI. The chain carries TRBV18 and TRBJ1-1; TRBD1 matches at 9 bases. This sequence originates from a man between 18 and 35 years old with HIV. Sample: unsorted PBMCs, taken 0.3 years after starting antiretroviral therapy. The CDR3: CASSRDRANTEAFF. The CDR3 DNA sequence: TGTGCCAGCTCCCGGGACAGGGCCAACACTGAAGCTTTCTTT.